The next 20 T cell receptor beta chains were all read from a single sample in a study of neurological immune-mediated disorders (dated 2019 in TCRdb). The library was prepared using 5' RACE. The listed sequencing device is Illumina HiSeq 2500. TCRdb ran its own pipeline on the public reads, namely fastp trimming at Q25 and MiXCR clone calling, and kept in-frame beta chains. CDR3 protein sequences are deduplicated, and each keeps its most common genes and DNA. The sample records tens of thousands of distinct CDR3 sequences, around 10% of which are singletons. The ten largest clones add up to approximately 4.1% of the sample. The sequencing sample was made of CD4+ T cells from blood. These receptors were obtained from a woman aged 25 to 39 with HTLV-1-associated myelopathy (HAM/TSP).

This clonotype was recorded at least ten times. The rearrangement joins TRBV5-1 to TRBJ1-1; possible D gene TRBD1, 5 bases. Germline V gives CDR1 SGHRS, CDR2 YFSETQ. The CDR3 has 15 residues. Trimming took off 7 bases at V and 7 bases at J, with 23 bases between the two ends. The CDR3 sequence: CASRQDTGAKGEAFF. The CDR3 region has the DNA TGCGCCAGCCGACAAGACACAGGCGCCAAGGGTGAAGCTTTCTTT. Complete variable domain (other parts from reference TRBV5-1 and TRBJ1-1): KAGVTQTPRYLIKTRGQQVTLSCSPISGHRSVSWYQQTPGQGLQFLFEYFSETQRNKGNFPGRFSGRQFSNSRSEMNVSTLELGDSALYLCASRQDTGAKGEAFFGQGTRLTVV.

This clonotype was counted many times. J is TRBJ2-7 and V is TRBV20-1; the D gene is possibly TRBD1 (6 bases). Germline values: CDR1 DFQATT, CDR2 SNEGSKA (reference sequence). The V gene lost 5 bases and the J gene lost 6 bases, with 17 bases spanning the gap. The CDR3 sequence is 13 residues long. Here the CDR3 reads CSALDRYALEQYF. CDR3 coding DNA: TGCAGTGCTCTGGACAGATACGCCCTCGAGCAGTACTTC.

This clonotype was seen many times. The rearrangement uses TRBV5-1 and TRBJ1-3, with D maybe TRBD1 (5 bases). This CDR3 region has 16 residues. Trimming took 4 bases from V and 0 from J, leaving 14 bases between them. Germline values: CDR1 SGHRS, CDR2 YFSETQ. The CDR3 spells CASSLGAPLSGNTIYF. CDR3 bases: TGCGCCAGCAGCCTTGGGGCACCGCTCTCTGGAAACACCATATATTTT.

Ten or more counts support this clonotype. J is TRBJ2-2 and V is TRBV6-2 or TRBV6-3, with D uncertain. V gave up 7 bases and J gave up 8 bases, with 8 bases separating them. CDR3 length: 11 amino acids. Per the germline V gene, CDR1 is MNHEY and CDR2 is SVGEGT. As DNA, the CDR3 is TGTGCCAGCACAAGTATAGGGGAGCTGTTTTTT. Its translation is CASTSIGELFF.

There are many counts of this clonotype. The chain couples TRBV12-3 or TRBV12-4 to TRBJ1-2, with TRBD1 matching over 7 bases. The ends lost 6 bases at V and 9 bases at J; junction bases unmatched: 13. This CDR3 is built from 14 residues. The CDR3 here is CASSPTNRGSSYTF. In DNA form, the CDR3 reads TGTGCCAGCAGCCCCACGAACAGGGGTAGCAGCTACACCTTC.

This clonotype was detected ten times or more. This chain joins TRBV6-2 or TRBV6-3 and TRBJ2-7, with TRBD1 as a possible D gene (5 bases). The CDR3 totals 18 residues. The germline CDR1 and CDR2 sequences are MNHEY and SVGEGT. The germline V and J ends were trimmed by 6 bases and 2 bases, with 26 bases remaining between them. The CDR3 is CASRNDRDLDNQPYEQYF. The CDR3 coding sequence is TGTGCCAGCAGAAACGACAGAGACCTTGATAACCAGCCCTACGAGCAGTACTTC.

The V call is TRBV18, the J call TRBJ2-7; D possibly corresponds to TRBD1 (5 bases). Trimming cost V 4 bases and J 4 bases, with 14 bases left between them. Germline assignment: CDR1 KGHSH and CDR2 LQKENI. The CDR3 totals 14 residues. The CDR3 sequence is CASSLGKSGYEQYF. In DNA form, the CDR3 reads TGTGCCAGCTCACTTGGAAAGTCAGGGTACGAGCAGTACTTC.

Only a few counts were recorded for this clonotype. V gene TRBV20-1 combines with J gene TRBJ1-5, with D unclear. V dropped 2 bases and J dropped 0 bases, with 8 bases sitting between them. This CDR3 has 14 amino acids. Germline V gene data show CDR1 as DFQATT and CDR2 as SNEGSKA (reference sequence). The CDR3 spells CSARLGNSNQPQHF. CDR3 nucleotides: TGCAGTGCTAGACTGGGGAATAGCAATCAGCCCCAGCATTTT.

This clonotype was picked up many times. J is TRBJ1-5 and V is TRBV11-2; D may be TRBD1 (6 bases). The CDR3 is 15 amino acids. V lost 2 bases, J lost 1 base, and 9 bases lay in between. Germline lookup yields CDR1 SGHAT and CDR2 FQNNGV. The CDR3 loop is CASSLTGASNQPQHF. The CDR3 coding sequence is TGTGCCAGCAGCTTAACGGGGGCCAGCAATCAGCCCCAGCATTTT.

This clonotype showed up many times. The rearrangement joins TRBV5-1 to TRBJ1-5, with 7 bases that match TRBD1. Unmatched junction bases numbered 4, after V lost 2 bases and J lost 5 bases. Germline V lookup: CDR1 SGHRS, CDR2 YFSETQ. CDR3 size: 14 residues. The CDR3 DNA reads as TGCGCCAGCAGCTTATCCGGGACAGATCAGCCCCAGCATTTT. Translating it yields CASSLSGTDQPQHF.

Turning to this clonotype: Here the CDR3 omits its conserved ending phenylalanine or tryptophan, so a read error is the likely source. This chain connects TRBV11-2 to TRBJ1-1; D not certain. This CDR3 has 13 residues. Trimming took off 4 bases at V and 1 base at J, with 7 bases between the two ends. Germline lookup yields CDR1 SGHAT and CDR2 FQNNGV. The CDR3 DNA reads TGTGCCAGCAGCTCCTCAGAGAACACTGAAGCTTTCGTT. Translated, it gives CASSSSENTEAFV.

Many counts were recorded for this clonotype. V usage is TRBV10-3 and J usage is TRBJ2-7, with D uncertain. The germline CDR1 and CDR2 sequences are ENHRY and SYGVKD. The germline V and J ends were trimmed by 6 bases and 2 bases, with 11 bases remaining between them. The CDR3 runs 13 residues. CDR3 DNA: TGTGCCATCAGCGAAACACCAGCCTACGAGCAGTACTTC. As protein: CAISETPAYEQYF.

In its sample, this clonotype was seen many times. The chain is built from TRBV28 and TRBJ1-2; a possible D gene is TRBD1 (5 bases). The CDR3 runs to 15 residues. The germline gives CDR1 MDHEN, CDR2 SYDVKM. Trimming pared 1 base from V and 6 bases from J, leaving 15 bases between. CDR3 region: CASSLLWERGDGYTF. CDR3 DNA sequence: TGTGCCAGCAGTTTATTATGGGAGAGGGGAGATGGCTACACCTTC.

At least ten counts were recorded for this clonotype. The gene calls are TRBV5-1 and TRBJ2-1, with 9 bases that match TRBD1. V was pared by 4 bases and J by 10 bases, with 12 bases of the junction left unmatched. This CDR3 region has 15 residues. Germline CDR1 SGHRS, CDR2 YFSETQ. CDR3 DNA: TGCGCCAGCAGCCCCGGGGACAGGGATTCGGGAGAGCAGTTCTTC. This sequence encodes CASSPGDRDSGEQFF.

This clonotype was recorded at least ten times. Written as DNA, the CDR3 is TGTGCCAGCAGCCCAATGGGAGGGGTAGTCACTGAAGCTTTCTTT. Its protein is CASSPMGGVVTEAFF. The chain is built from TRBV7-9 and TRBJ1-1; a weak D match, TRBD1 (5 bases). There are 15 residues in the CDR3. V lost 5 bases and J lost 4, with 17 bases in between. Per the germline V gene, CDR1 is SEHNR and CDR2 is FQNEAQ (reference sequence).

This clonotype occurred many times. The chain uses TRBV10-3 and TRBJ2-6; no clear D gene. This CDR3 comprises 14 residues. Germline CDR1 and CDR2: ENHRY and SYGVKD. Trimming cost V 3 bases and J 0 bases, with 3 bases left between them. CDR3: CAISDGSGANVLTF. As DNA, the CDR3 is TGTGCCATCAGTGACGGCTCTGGGGCCAACGTCCTGACTTTC.

Ten or more counts support this clonotype. The chain carries TRBV12-3 or TRBV12-4 and TRBJ1-1; the D is unclear. This CDR3 is built from 12 residues. With 3 bases removed from V and 4 bases from J, the gap between germline ends came to 6 bases. Here the CDR3 reads CASSFGGTEAFF. CDR3 nucleotide sequence: TGTGCCAGCAGTTTCGGTGGCACTGAAGCTTTCTTT.

This clonotype appeared many times. The chain uses TRBV20-1 and TRBJ1-5; D is uncertain. Trimming removed 1 base at V and 6 bases at J, with 13 bases between. CDR1 is DFQATT and CDR2 is SNEGSKA in the germline V gene (reference sequence). The CDR3 runs 14 residues. CDR3 sequence reads: CSARGSQLGQPQHF. The CDR3 nucleotides are TGCAGTGCTAGAGGTTCTCAGCTCGGTCAGCCCCAGCATTTT.

In this sample, this clonotype turned up many times. V is TRBV6-5 and J is TRBJ1-2; 9 bases are shared with TRBD1. Germline V lookup: CDR1 MNHEY, CDR2 SVGAGI. V lost 5 bases to trimming and J lost 8 bases; unmatched junction nucleotides: 9. The CDR3 is made up of 14 amino acids. The CDR3 region is CASSQGQGMGGYTF. The CDR3 coding sequence is TGTGCCAGCAGTCAGGGACAGGGAATGGGGGGCTACACCTTC.

This clonotype appeared many times. V usage is TRBV18 and J usage is TRBJ2-5, with a possible D match to TRBD1 (5 bases). The germline gives CDR1 KGHSH, CDR2 LQKENI. The CDR3 consists of 15 residues. With 1 base removed from V and 7 bases from J, the gap between germline ends came to 16 bases. The CDR3 bases are TGTGCCAGCTCACCACAATCGACTCCCCAGGGGACCCAGTACTTC. It is translated as CASSPQSTPQGTQYF. The full variable domain, with the rest looked up from reference TRBV18 and TRBJ2-5, is NAGVMQNPRHLVRRRGQEARLRCSPMKGHSHVYWYRQLPEEGLKFMVYLQKENIIDESGMPKERFSAEFPKEGPSILRIQQVVRGDSAAYFCASSPQSTPQGTQYFGPGTRLLVL.